This T cell receptor beta chain originates from a study of blood T cell repertoires in COVID-19. Study overall: Both acute and convalescent COVID-19 samples were obtained from the United States, Italy and Spain. The cDNA or gDNA used as material had been derived from T cells, B-cell-depleted T cells, or PBMCs.

In the original processing: Reference gene primers were amplified, and this amplification served to estimate nucleated cell counts. TCRdb's copy holds only in-frame clones and misses some; the assay was immunoSEQ multiplex PCR. That table is the source of V, J and clone size, and D and trimming were worked out from the DNA. Here the sample spans 150,000 to 160,000 clones, more than 80% being singletons. The trim removed 5 bases at V and 8 bases at J, leaving 6 bases unmatched. This CDR3 is 14 amino acids long. The germline V gene encodes CDR1 PRHDT and CDR2 FYEKMQ (reference sequence). The TCR was taken from a woman aged 35 to 49 with acute or convalescent COVID-19. The chain recombines TRBV13 with TRBJ1-4; the match to TRBD1 covers 9 bases. The sample taken for sequencing was peripheral blood. The CDR3: CASSRTGVGEKLFF. CDR3 sequence (DNA): TGTGCCAGCAGCCGGACAGGGGTCGGCGAAAAACTGTTTTTT.